The 19 T cell receptor beta chains given below trace back to one sample, sequenced in a study of control samples from healthy donors and cancer patients. Sequencing was performed with immunoSEQ multiplex PCR; in TCRdb, only in-frame clones are kept and a portion is missing. The table records 150,000 to 200,000 clones, just over 90% of them present only once. Sequenced material: blood. The receptors originated from a man in his thirties or forties in good health.

The chain couples TRBV30 to TRBJ2-1, with 9 bases lining up with TRBD1. J lost 9 bases, V lost 3 bases, and 6 bases had no gene match. This CDR3 has 13 amino acids. In germline, CDR1 is GTSNPN, CDR2 SVGIG (reference sequence). DNA of the CDR3: TGTGCCTGGAGCGGACAGGGGAGAACTGAGCAGTTCTTC. It yields the protein CAWSGQGRTEQFF.

J is TRBJ1-3 and V is TRBV27, with 8 bases matching TRBD1. V was pared by 5 bases and J by 0 bases, with 12 bases of the junction left unmatched. The length of the CDR3 is 18 residues. Germline loops: CDR1 MNHEY, CDR2 SMNVEV (reference sequence). CDR3 sequence: CASSPRPGTGISGNTIYF. The CDR3 DNA is TGTGCCAGCAGTCCTCGTCCCGGGACAGGAATCTCTGGAAACACCATATATTTT.

CDR3 in amino acids: CASSQEVASGGGEQFF. The CDR3 region has the DNA TGTGCCAGCAGCCAAGAAGTGGCTAGCGGGGGGGGTGAGCAGTTCTTC. The chain is built from TRBV4-2 and TRBJ2-1; 12 bases are shared with TRBD2. Germline trimming cut 0 bases from V and 9 bases from J; bases unmatched to any gene: 6. CDR1 is LGHNA and CDR2 is YNFKEQ in the germline V gene. The CDR3 spans 16 residues.

The CDR3 loop is CASSYAGLSRELFF. The CDR3 coding sequence is TGTGCCAGCAGTTACGCGGGGCTCAGCCGGGAGCTGTTTTTT. The rearrangement links TRBV6-5 to TRBJ2-2; perhaps TRBD2 as D (6 bases). Trimming took 2 bases from V and 9 from J, leaving 13 bases between them. The CDR3 is 14 amino acids. Germline V CDR1 and CDR2: MNHEY, SVGAGI.

This clone was counted a single time. Here the CDR3 reads CASSVDDTNTEAFF. Written as DNA, the CDR3 is TGTGCCAGCAGCGTAGACGACACCAACACTGAAGCTTTCTTT. The V gene is TRBV9, the J gene TRBJ1-1; D is unclear. CDR1 is SGDLS and CDR2 is YYNGEE in the germline V gene. V gave up 0 bases and J gave up 2 bases, with 8 bases separating them. The CDR3 covers 14 residues.

This clone was picked up one time. The rearrangement joins TRBV5-1 to TRBJ2-5; D remains ambiguous. The CDR3 sequence is 14 residues long. In germline, CDR1 is SGHRS, CDR2 YFSETQ. The ends were cut back, 5 bases at V and 2 bases at J, with 13 bases in the middle. In nucleotides, the CDR3 is TGCGCCAGCAGGGTGGTTAGTAGTCAAGAGACCCAGTACTTC. Translated, it gives CASRVVSSQETQYF.

V and J are TRBV7-3 and TRBJ2-1; the D is unclear. Germline V gives CDR1 SGHTA, CDR2 FQGTGA. This CDR3 comprises 15 residues. V lost 0 bases and J lost 8, with 14 bases in between. CDR3 region: CASSLTGSLEDEQFF. CDR3 bases: TGTGCCAGCAGCTTAACGGGGTCTCTAGAAGATGAGCAGTTCTTC.

The gene calls are TRBV9 and TRBJ2-1; D gene unclear. The germline V gene has CDR1 SGDLS and CDR2 YYNGEE. V lost 0 bases and J lost 6, with 7 bases in between. The CDR3 runs 13 residues. The CDR3 reads CASSVASGNEQFF. CDR3 DNA: TGTGCCAGCAGCGTAGCTTCGGGCAATGAGCAGTTCTTC.

This rearrangement joins TRBV18 to TRBJ1-6; a weak D match, TRBD1 (5 bases). The CDR3 spans 17 residues. The germline V and J ends were trimmed by 4 bases and 6 bases, with 19 bases remaining between them. Germline loops: CDR1 KGHSH, CDR2 LQKENI. Here the CDR3 reads CASSLQGFGVINSPLHF. The CDR3 coding sequence is TGTGCCAGCTCACTCCAGGGATTCGGTGTGATTAATTCACCCCTCCACTTT.

This clone was counted at least ten times. Other DNA sequences in the sample encode the same CDR3. V and J are TRBV7-9 and TRBJ2-1; 10 bases fit TRBD2. The CDR3 extends over 15 amino acids. V shed 4 bases and J 4 bases; nucleotides not matched to a gene: 4. Germline assignment: CDR1 SEHNR and CDR2 FQNEAQ (reference sequence). The DNA for the CDR3 is TGTGCCAGCAGCTCTGGACTAGCGGTATACAATGAGCAGTTCTTC. Amino acids: CASSSGLAVYNEQFF. Combining the CDR3 with reference TRBV7-9 and TRBJ2-1 gives the whole variable domain DTGVSQNPRHKITKRGQNVTFRCDPISEHNRLYWYRQTLGQGPEFLTYFQNEAQLEKSRLLSDRFSAERPKGSFSTLEIQRTEQGDSAMYLCASSSGLAVYNEQFFGPGTRLTVL.

The V call is TRBV27, the J call TRBJ2-7; no clear D gene. This CDR3 has 15 amino acids. V lost 0 bases and J 2 bases, leaving 11 bases between the germline ends. Germline values: CDR1 MNHEY, CDR2 SMNVEV (reference sequence). CDR3 residues: CASSLSPVTTYEQYF. The DNA of the CDR3 is TGTGCCAGCAGTTTATCCCCCGTGACCACCTACGAGCAGTACTTC.

This rearrangement joins TRBV3-1 (or the pseudogene TRBV3-2) to TRBJ2-3; TRBD2 matches at 9 bases. The germline CDR1 and CDR2 sequences are LGHDT and YNNKEL (reference sequence). CDR3 length: 20 amino acids. Trimming removed 1 base from V and 0 bases from J; junction bases left unmatched: 14. CDR3 sequence (DNA): TGTGCCAGCAGCCAAGGAGCGGTAGCGGGAGTTTCAAGAAGCACAGATACGCAGTATTTT. It encodes CASSQGAVAGVSRSTDTQYF.

The table lists this clone with a few counts. This sequence joins TRBV28 and TRBJ1-6; the D gene is possibly TRBD1 (6 bases). The CDR3 runs to 14 residues. V was trimmed by 2 bases and J by 9 bases, leaving 11 bases between them. CDR1 and CDR2 (germline): MDHEN, SYDVKM. The CDR3 sequence is CASSLTGKGSPLHF. CDR3 nucleotides: TGTGCCAGCAGTTTAACAGGGAAAGGTTCACCCCTCCACTTT.

The rearrangement links TRBV4-2 to TRBJ1-1; D unclear. Trimming shortened V by 1 base and J by 2 bases, and 11 bases separated the two germline ends. This CDR3 has 15 amino acids. From germline, CDR1 is LGHNA and CDR2 YNFKEQ. The CDR3 coding sequence is TGTGCCAGCAGCCAAGGTAGACACGGAAACACTGAAGCTTTCTTT. Translating gives CASSQGRHGNTEAFF.

In its sample, this clone was seen a few times. The J gene is TRBJ1-3, the V gene TRBV12-3 or TRBV12-4; D remains unclear. Trimming shortened V by 6 bases and J by 0 bases, and 6 bases separated the two germline ends. This CDR3 has 13 amino acids. The CDR3 loop is CASRENSGNTIYF. The CDR3, as DNA: TGTGCCAGCAGGGAAAACTCTGGAAACACCATATATTTT.

The J gene is TRBJ2-3, the V gene TRBV4-1; the match to TRBD2 covers 13 bases. The CDR3 is made up of 16 amino acids. V was clipped by 4 bases and J by 1 base; unmatched bases: 2. CDR1 and CDR2 (germline): MGHRA, YSYEKL. The CDR3 DNA is TGCGCCAGCAGCCTCGGACTAGCGGGGGGCACAGATACGCAGTATTTT. Encoded protein: CASSLGLAGGTDTQYF.

This clone was found once. V gene TRBV27 combines with J gene TRBJ1-2; the D gene is possibly TRBD1 (5 bases). In germline, CDR1 is MNHEY, CDR2 SMNVEV (reference sequence). CDR3 size: 12 residues. Deletions cut 4 bases from V and 7 bases from J, with 10 bases between. The CDR3 loop reads CASSSGPFGYTF. In DNA form, the CDR3 reads TGTGCCAGCAGTTCAGGGCCTTTTGGCTACACCTTC.

This chain connects TRBV28 to TRBJ1-3; TRBD1 might be the D (5 bases). V dropped 4 bases and J dropped 0 bases, with 13 bases sitting between them. This CDR3 contains 16 residues. In germline, CDR1 is MDHEN, CDR2 SYDVKM. CDR3 protein: CASSSPGTDSGNTIYF. Written as DNA, the CDR3 is TGTGCCAGCAGTTCTCCCGGGACGGACTCTGGAAACACCATATATTTT.

This clone has a single count. This chain joins TRBV5-4 and TRBJ2-1, with TRBD2 matching 8 bases. Trimming took 4 bases from V and 0 from J; bases not matched to a gene: 6. Germline V gene sequence: CDR1 SGHNT, CDR2 YYREEE (reference sequence). The CDR3 runs to 16 residues. The chain's CDR3 is CASSRGGTSSYNEQFF. The CDR3 DNA reads TGTGCCAGCAGCCGGGGGGGGACTTCCTCCTACAATGAGCAGTTCTTC. Complete variable domain (other parts from reference TRBV5-4 and TRBJ2-1): ETGVTQSPTHLIKTRGQQVTLRCSSQSGHNTVSWYQQALGQGPQFIFQYYREEENGRGNFPPRFSGLQFPNYSSELNVNALELDDSALYLCASSRGGTSSYNEQFFGPGTRLTVL.